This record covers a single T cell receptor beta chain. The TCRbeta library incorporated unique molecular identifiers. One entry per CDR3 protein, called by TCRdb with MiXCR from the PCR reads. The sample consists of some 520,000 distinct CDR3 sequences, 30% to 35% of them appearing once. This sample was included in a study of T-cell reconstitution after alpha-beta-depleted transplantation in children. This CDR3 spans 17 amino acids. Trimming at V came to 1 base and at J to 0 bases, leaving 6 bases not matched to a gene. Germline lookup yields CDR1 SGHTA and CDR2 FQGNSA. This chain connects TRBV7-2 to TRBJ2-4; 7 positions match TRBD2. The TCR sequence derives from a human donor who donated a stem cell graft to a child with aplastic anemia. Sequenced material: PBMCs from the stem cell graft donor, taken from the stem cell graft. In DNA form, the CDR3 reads TGTGCCAGCAGCTTAGGGGGCGGGAGCGGAGCCAAAAACATTCAGTACTTC. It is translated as CASSLGGGSGAKNIQYF.